The 19 T cell receptor beta chains below come from one sample, sequenced in a study of blood T cell repertoires in COVID-19. Produced via immunoSEQ multiplex PCR; TCRdb's table is partial and in-frame only. Of approximately 360,000 clones listed, roughly 80% are singletons. The sequenced sample was PBMCs or T cells enriched from blood (not recorded which). The receptors here all came from a woman between 45 and 65 years old who had recovered from COVID-19.

V is TRBV2 and J is TRBJ2-7; TRBD2 aligns across 12 bases. The CDR3 covers 15 residues. The J segment lost 5 bases and the V segment lost 11 bases, leaving 13 bases of the junction unmatched. Germline CDR1 SNHLY, CDR2 FYNNEI. CDR3 DNA: TGTGCCCGCCAACCGAGGACTAGCGGGATCCACGAGCAGTACTTC. Translating it yields CARQPRTSGIHEQYF.

This rearrangement joins TRBV7-3 to TRBJ1-3; 7 positions agree with TRBD1. The germline gives CDR1 SGHTA, CDR2 FQGTGA. V lost 5 bases, J lost 4 bases, and 11 bases stayed unmatched. This CDR3 region has 16 residues. CDR3 region: CASSLLSTGRGNTIYF. The CDR3 nucleotides read TGTGCCAGCAGCCTCCTGTCGACAGGGCGCGGAAACACCATATATTTT.

The chain joins TRBV30 to TRBJ1-1; no clear D. CDR1 and CDR2 (germline): GTSNPN, SVGIG (reference sequence). The CDR3 is 13 residues long. The V end was cut by 5 bases, the J end by 7 bases, with 17 bases between. CDR3 nucleotide sequence: TGTGCCTGGGCTACTACCTACGGCGGTGAAGCTTTCTTT. This codes for CAWATTYGGEAFF.

The chain links TRBV6-2 or TRBV6-3 to TRBJ2-7; 8 positions agree with TRBD2. V lost 2 bases and J lost 3; bases outside the gene matches: 12. Germline V gene sequence: CDR1 MNHEY, CDR2 SVGEGT. The length of the CDR3 is 17 residues. The DNA for the CDR3 is TGTGCCAGCAGTTACCCCCGGTTGGCTAGCGGGTTCTACGAGCAGTACTTC. This gives the protein CASSYPRLASGFYEQYF.

This sequence joins TRBV27 and TRBJ1-1; D is possibly TRBD1 (5 bases). CDR1 is MNHEY, CDR2 SMNVEV, per germline (reference sequence). Trimming left V 4 bases short and J 6 bases short, with 6 bases between. The CDR3 totals 11 residues. The CDR3 protein is CASSWGAEAFF. For the CDR3, the DNA is TGTGCCAGCAGTTGGGGGGCTGAAGCTTTCTTT.

The chain joins TRBV6-5 to TRBJ2-7, with 8 bases that match TRBD2. The CDR3 has 15 amino acids. Germline V gives CDR1 MNHEY, CDR2 SVGAGI. V lost 5 bases, J lost 2 bases, and 8 bases stayed unmatched. The CDR3 sequence: CASSPWPAGAYEQYF. The DNA for the CDR3 is TGTGCCAGCAGTCCCTGGCCAGCGGGAGCCTACGAGCAGTACTTC.

V and J are TRBV5-1 and TRBJ1-4, with TRBD1 identical over 9 bases. After removal of 0 bases from V and 1 base from J, the junction contained 1 base not matched to a gene. The germline V gene encodes CDR1 SGHRS and CDR2 YFSETQ. This CDR3 has 16 residues. CDR3 in amino acids: CASSLGQGVTNEKLFF. In nucleotides, the CDR3 is TGCGCCAGCAGCTTGGGACAGGGGGTAACTAATGAAAAACTGTTTTTT.

The CDR3 sequence is CASSPTKGSWETQYF. In nucleotides, the CDR3 is TGTGCCAGCAGCCCTACAAAGGGGTCTTGGGAGACCCAGTACTTC. The chain couples TRBV4-2 to TRBJ2-5; TRBD1 is a possible D gene (5 bases). The germline gives CDR1 LGHNA, CDR2 YNFKEQ. This CDR3 contains 15 residues. The V and J ends lost 4 bases and 5 bases respectively, with 17 bases between them.

The rearrangement links TRBV19 to TRBJ1-2; D remains ambiguous. V lost 2 bases and J lost 3, with 10 bases in between. CDR1 and CDR2 from the germline V gene are LNHDA and SQIVND (reference sequence). The CDR3 is made up of 14 amino acids. CDR3 sequence reads: CASSINGLDYGYTF. CDR3 in DNA: TGTGCCAGTAGTATAAACGGACTAGACTATGGCTACACCTTC. The complete variable domain, with remaining parts taken from reference TRBV19 and TRBJ1-2, reads DGGITQSPKYLFRKEGQNVTLSCEQNLNHDAMYWYRQDPGQGLRLIYYSQIVNDFQKGDIAEGYSVSREKKESFPLTVTSAQKNPTAFYLCASSINGLDYGYTFGSGTRLTVV.

This chain joins TRBV4-2 and TRBJ1-3; no clear D gene. V was cut by 0 bases and J by 2 bases, with 11 bases left in between. Germline V gene data show CDR1 as LGHNA and CDR2 as YNFKEQ. The CDR3 spans 16 residues. The CDR3 bases are TGTGCCAGCAGCCAAGAGGTAACAGTAGCTGGAAACACCATATATTTT. Translation: CASSQEVTVAGNTIYF.

The V gene is TRBV11-2, the J gene TRBJ1-2; weak D call: TRBD1 (6 bases). The V and J ends lost 5 bases and 4 bases respectively, with 14 bases between them. This CDR3 has 14 residues. Germline CDR1 reads SGHAT; CDR2 reads FQNNGV. The CDR3 sequence is CASSHNRDIYGYTF. The CDR3 coding sequence is TGTGCCAGCAGCCATAACCGGGACATCTATGGCTACACCTTC. The full variable domain, rest sourced from reference TRBV11-2 and TRBJ1-2, is EAGVAQSPRYKIIEKRQSVAFWCNPISGHATLYWYQQILGQGPKLLIQFQNNGVVDDSQLPKDRFSAERLKGVDSTLKIQPAKLEDSAVYLCASSHNRDIYGYTFGSGTRLTVV.

As to this clone: A read error may produce the germline difference seen at one junction end. This chain uses TRBV18 with TRBJ2-7; possible D gene TRBD1, 8 bases. The CDR3 spans 13 residues. Germline CDR1 reads KGHSH; CDR2 reads LQKENI. The CDR3 coding sequence is TGTGCCAGCTCCCCACAGGGGGGGTCCGAGCAGTACTTC. It specifies CASSPQGGSEQYF.

This chain joins TRBV7-2 and TRBJ2-1; 11 bases map to TRBD2. The germline V gene has CDR1 SGHTA and CDR2 FQGNSA. The CDR3 runs to 15 residues. J gave up 5 bases and V 3 bases, and 3 bases lay outside the gene matches. CDR3 nucleotide sequence: TGTGCCAGCAGCTTGACTAGCGGGAAAAACAATGAGCAGTTCTTC. Translation: CASSLTSGKNNEQFF.

The chain carries TRBV19 and TRBJ1-5; maybe TRBD1 (5 bases). Germline CDR1 LNHDA, CDR2 SQIVND (reference sequence). With 7 bases removed from V and 6 bases from J, the gap between germline ends came to 43 bases. CDR3 length: 23 residues. CDR3 amino acids: CASMPDGRAGILSPNDRGQPQHF. The CDR3 DNA reads TGTGCCAGTATGCCCGACGGACGGGCAGGGATCCTTTCCCCGAATGATAGGGGTCAGCCCCAGCATTTT.

This sequence joins TRBV5-4 and TRBJ2-1; TRBD2 might be the D (5 bases). Germline V lookup: CDR1 SGHNT, CDR2 YYREEE (reference sequence). The CDR3 runs to 13 residues. Deletions cut 2 bases from V and 11 bases from J, with 14 bases between. The CDR3 loop is CASSLITRKKQFF. The CDR3 DNA is TGTGCCAGCAGCTTAATAACTAGGAAAAAGCAGTTCTTC.

The chain couples TRBV7-8 to TRBJ2-5; D is undetermined. The V end lost 6 bases, the J end lost 5 bases, and 7 bases lay between the germline ends. This CDR3 has 11 amino acids. Looked up from germline, CDR1 is SGHVS and CDR2 is FQNEAQ. The CDR3 is CASRIQETQYF. The CDR3 nucleotides read TGTGCCAGCAGGATCCAGGAGACCCAGTACTTC. Full variable domain (rest looked up from reference TRBV7-8 and TRBJ2-5): GAGVSQSPRYKVAKRGQDVALRCDPISGHVSLFWYQQALGQGPEFLTYFQNEAQLDKSGLPSDRFFAERPEGSVSTLKIQRTQQEDSAVYLCASRIQETQYFGPGTRLLVL.

In the case of this clone: Distinct nucleotide sequences in the sample also encode this CDR3. The rearrangement joins TRBV7-2 to TRBJ1-5; possible D gene TRBD1, 5 bases. The CDR3 runs 15 residues. Per the germline V gene, CDR1 is SGHTA and CDR2 is FQGNSA. Trimming pared 1 base from V and 7 bases from J, leaving 14 bases between. The CDR3 is CASSLGGRVGQPQHF. CDR3 in DNA: TGTGCCAGCAGCTTAGGGGGCAGGGTGGGACAGCCCCAGCATTTT. Using reference TRBV7-2 and TRBJ1-5 for the parts outside the CDR3, the full variable domain is GAGVSQSPSNKVTEKGKDVELRCDPISGHTALYWYRQSLGQGLEFLIYFQGNSAPDKSGLPSDRFSAERTGGSVSTLTIQRTQQEDSAVYLCASSLGGRVGQPQHFGDGTRLSIL.

The chain recombines TRBV9 with TRBJ1-4; a weak D match, TRBD1 (6 bases). V was shortened by 3 bases and J by 3 bases, with 12 bases between the two germline ends. CDR3 size: 15 residues. CDR1 is SGDLS and CDR2 is YYNGEE in the germline V gene. The CDR3 bases are TGTGCCAGCAGCGGATTGGGGGCGCCTAATGAAAAACTGTTTTTT. Its protein is CASSGLGAPNEKLFF.

V and J are TRBV19 and TRBJ1-2; 7 bases are a match to TRBD1. This CDR3 has 14 amino acids. Germline V gene sequence: CDR1 LNHDA, CDR2 SQIVND (reference sequence). Trimming cost V 7 bases and J 4 bases; bases outside gene matches: 9. The CDR3 coding sequence is TGTGCCAGTATCCCGGGACAGAGAATCTATGGCTACACCTTC. As protein: CASIPGQRIYGYTF.